Given below is one T cell receptor (beta chain) in context. This sample was taken from a study of Graves' ophthalmopathy and Graves' hyperthyroidism. RNA transcripts were the template, and TCR beta CDR3 regions were amplified from them. In the first round, RT-PCR was carried out with HTBI primers, and a multiplex PCR formed the second round. TCRdb used MiXCR to reprocess the multiplex PCR reads, holding one entry per CDR3 protein. Here the sample spans around 1,000,000 distinct CDR3 sequences, approximately 35% being singletons. Newly diagnosed hyperthyroidism donors, aged 18 to 65, duration under 2 months. The TCR sequence derives from an adult man with Graves' hyperthyroidism. Sequencing was done on a sample of peripheral blood or thyroid tissue (not recorded which).

DNA of the CDR3: TGTGCCAGCAGCTTAATACAGGGAAGTCAGCAGTACTTC. Protein: CASSLIQGSQQYF. The chain combines TRBV7-6 with TRBJ2-7; a weak D match, TRBD1 (6 bases). Germline CDR1 and CDR2: SGHVS and FNYEAQ. CDR3 length equals 13 residues. Deletions cut 2 bases from V and 8 bases from J, with 13 bases between.